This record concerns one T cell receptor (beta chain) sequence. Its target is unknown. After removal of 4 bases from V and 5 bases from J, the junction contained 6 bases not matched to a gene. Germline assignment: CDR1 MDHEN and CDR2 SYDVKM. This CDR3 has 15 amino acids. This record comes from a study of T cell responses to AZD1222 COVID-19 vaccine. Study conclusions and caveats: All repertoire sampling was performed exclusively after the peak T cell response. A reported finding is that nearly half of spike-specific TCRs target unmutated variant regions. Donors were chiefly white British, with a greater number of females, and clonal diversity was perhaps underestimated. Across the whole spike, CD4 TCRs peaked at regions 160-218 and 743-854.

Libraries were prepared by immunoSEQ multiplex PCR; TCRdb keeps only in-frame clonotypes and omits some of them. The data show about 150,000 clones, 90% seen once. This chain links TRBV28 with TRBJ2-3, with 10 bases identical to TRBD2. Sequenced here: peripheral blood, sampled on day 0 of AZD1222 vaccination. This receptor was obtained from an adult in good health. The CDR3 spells CASSSPSGGRDTQYF. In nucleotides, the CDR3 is TGTGCCAGCAGTTCCCCTAGCGGGGGAAGAGATACGCAGTATTTT.